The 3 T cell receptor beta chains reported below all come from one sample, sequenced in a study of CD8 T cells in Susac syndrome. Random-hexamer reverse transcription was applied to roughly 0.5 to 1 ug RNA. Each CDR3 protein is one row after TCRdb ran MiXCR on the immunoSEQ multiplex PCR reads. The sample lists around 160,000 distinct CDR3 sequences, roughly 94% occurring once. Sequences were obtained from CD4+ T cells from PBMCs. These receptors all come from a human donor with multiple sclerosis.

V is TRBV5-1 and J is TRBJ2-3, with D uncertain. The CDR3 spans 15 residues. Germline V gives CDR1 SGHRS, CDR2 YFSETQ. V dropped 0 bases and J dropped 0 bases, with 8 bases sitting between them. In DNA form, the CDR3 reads TGCGCCAGCAGCTTGGCCGGAGTGAGCACAGATACGCAGTATTTT. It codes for CASSLAGVSTDTQYF.

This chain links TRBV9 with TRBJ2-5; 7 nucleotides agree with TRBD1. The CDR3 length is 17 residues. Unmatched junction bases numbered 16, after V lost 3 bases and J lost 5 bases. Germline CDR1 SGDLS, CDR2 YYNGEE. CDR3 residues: CASSAYLGDSPWETQYF. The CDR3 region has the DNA TGTGCCAGCAGCGCCTACCTTGGGGACAGCCCGTGGGAGACCCAGTACTTC.

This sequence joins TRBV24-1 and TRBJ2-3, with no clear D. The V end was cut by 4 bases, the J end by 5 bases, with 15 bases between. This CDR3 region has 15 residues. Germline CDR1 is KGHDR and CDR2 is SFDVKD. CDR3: CATSDPGKAGDTQYF. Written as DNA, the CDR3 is TGTGCCACCAGTGACCCCGGAAAGGCCGGAGATACGCAGTATTTT.